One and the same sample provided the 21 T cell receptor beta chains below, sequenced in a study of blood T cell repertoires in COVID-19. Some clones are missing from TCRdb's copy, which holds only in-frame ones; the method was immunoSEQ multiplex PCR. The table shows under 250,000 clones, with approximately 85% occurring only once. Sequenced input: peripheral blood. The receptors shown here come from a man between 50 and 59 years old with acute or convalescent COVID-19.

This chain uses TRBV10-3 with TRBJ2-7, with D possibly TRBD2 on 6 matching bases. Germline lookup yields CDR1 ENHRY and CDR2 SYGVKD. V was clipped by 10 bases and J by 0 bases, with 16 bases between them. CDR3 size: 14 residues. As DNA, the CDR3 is TGTGCCACGCAGACTGGACTAAACTCCTACGAGCAGTACTTC. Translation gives CATQTGLNSYEQYF.

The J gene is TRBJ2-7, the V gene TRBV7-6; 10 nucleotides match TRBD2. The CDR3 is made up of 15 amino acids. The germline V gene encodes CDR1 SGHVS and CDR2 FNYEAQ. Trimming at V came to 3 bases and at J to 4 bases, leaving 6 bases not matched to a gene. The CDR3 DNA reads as TGTGCCAGCAGCTTGGGGCTAGCGGGAGTATACGAGCAGTACTTC. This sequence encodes CASSLGLAGVYEQYF.

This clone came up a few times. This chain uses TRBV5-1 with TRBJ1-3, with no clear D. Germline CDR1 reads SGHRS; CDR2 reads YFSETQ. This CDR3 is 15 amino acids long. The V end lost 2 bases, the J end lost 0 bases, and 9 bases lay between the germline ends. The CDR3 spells CASSFDGSSGNTIYF. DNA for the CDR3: TGCGCCAGCAGCTTTGACGGGAGCTCTGGAAACACCATATATTTT.

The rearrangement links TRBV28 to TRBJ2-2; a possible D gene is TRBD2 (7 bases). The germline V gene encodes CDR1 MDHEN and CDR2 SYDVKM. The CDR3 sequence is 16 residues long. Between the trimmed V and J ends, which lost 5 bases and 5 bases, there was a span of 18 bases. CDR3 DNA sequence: TGTGCCAGCAGTCCTGCGGCGGGGGCCCTTACCGGGGAGCTGTTTTTT. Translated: CASSPAAGALTGELFF.

The CDR3 spells CASSSPTTGGYYNEQFF. CDR3 nucleotides: TGTGCCAGCAGCTCCCCCACGACAGGGGGCTATTACAATGAGCAGTTCTTC. The chain combines TRBV9 with TRBJ2-1; 10 bases fit TRBD1. The junction had 11 bases not matched to a gene; V was cut back by 4 bases and J by 4 bases. The CDR3 is 17 amino acids. The germline V gene encodes CDR1 SGDLS and CDR2 YYNGEE.

The DNA for the CDR3 is TGTGCCAGCAGTTACTCGGGACAGGGGCGAGGCTACACCTTC. It is translated as CASSYSGQGRGYTF. The gene calls are TRBV6-5 and TRBJ1-2; 10 nucleotides agree with TRBD1. Per germline, CDR1 MNHEY and CDR2 SVGAGI. V lost 0 bases and J lost 8; bases outside the gene matches: 3. The CDR3 sequence is 14 residues long.

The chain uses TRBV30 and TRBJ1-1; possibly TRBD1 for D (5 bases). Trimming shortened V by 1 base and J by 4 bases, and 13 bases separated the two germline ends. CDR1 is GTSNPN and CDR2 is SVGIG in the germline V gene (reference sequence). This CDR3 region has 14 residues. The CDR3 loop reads CAWSEGIWGTEAFF. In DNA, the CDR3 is TGTGCCTGGAGTGAGGGGATTTGGGGCACTGAAGCTTTCTTT.

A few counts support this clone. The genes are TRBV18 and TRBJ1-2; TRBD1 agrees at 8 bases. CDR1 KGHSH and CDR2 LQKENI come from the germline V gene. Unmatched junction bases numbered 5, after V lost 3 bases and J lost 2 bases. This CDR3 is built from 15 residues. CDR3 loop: CASSPGTGGNYGYTF. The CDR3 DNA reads TGTGCCAGCTCACCCGGGACAGGTGGGAACTATGGCTACACCTTC.

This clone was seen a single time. In DNA form, the CDR3 reads TGTGCCAGCAGTATAGAGCGCGAGCAGTACTTC. Its protein product is CASSIEREQYF. The chain joins TRBV28 to TRBJ2-7; D is uncertain. The CDR3 loop spans 11 amino acids. Germline V lookup: CDR1 MDHEN, CDR2 SYDVKM. Trimming took off 5 bases at V and 6 bases at J, with 8 bases between the two ends.

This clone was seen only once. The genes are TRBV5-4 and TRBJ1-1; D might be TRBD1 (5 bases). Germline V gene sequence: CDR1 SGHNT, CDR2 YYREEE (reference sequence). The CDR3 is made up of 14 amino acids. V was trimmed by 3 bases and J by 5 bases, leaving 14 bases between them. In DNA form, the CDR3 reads TGTGCCAGCAGCTCAAGGGGTTTGGGAACTGAAGCTTTCTTT. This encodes CASSSRGLGTEAFF.

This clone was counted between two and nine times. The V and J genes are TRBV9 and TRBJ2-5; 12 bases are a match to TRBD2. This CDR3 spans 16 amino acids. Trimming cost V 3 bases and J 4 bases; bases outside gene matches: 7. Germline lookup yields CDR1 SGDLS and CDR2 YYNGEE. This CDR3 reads CASSASSGRALETQYF. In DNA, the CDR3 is TGTGCCAGCAGCGCCTCTAGCGGGAGGGCCTTAGAGACCCAGTACTTC. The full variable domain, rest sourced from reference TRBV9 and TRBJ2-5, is DSGVTQTPKHLITATGQRVTLRCSPRSGDLSVYWYQQSLDQGLQFLIQYYNGEERAKGNILERFSAQQFPDLHSELNLSSLELGDSALYFCASSASSGRALETQYFGPGTRLLVL.

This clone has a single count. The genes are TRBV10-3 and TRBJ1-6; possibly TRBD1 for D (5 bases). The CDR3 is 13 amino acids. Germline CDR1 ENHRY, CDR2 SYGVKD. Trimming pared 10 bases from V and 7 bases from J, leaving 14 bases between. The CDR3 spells CASSGTVNSPLHF. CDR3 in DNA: TGTGCCAGTTCCGGGACTGTCAATTCACCCCTCCACTTT.

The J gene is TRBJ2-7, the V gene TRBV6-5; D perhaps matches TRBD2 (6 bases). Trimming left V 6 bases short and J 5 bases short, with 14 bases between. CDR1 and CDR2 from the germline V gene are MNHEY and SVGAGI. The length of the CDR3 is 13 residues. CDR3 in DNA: TGTGCCAGCAGCCGCAGGGAGGTCGACGAGCAGTACTTC. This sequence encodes CASSRREVDEQYF.

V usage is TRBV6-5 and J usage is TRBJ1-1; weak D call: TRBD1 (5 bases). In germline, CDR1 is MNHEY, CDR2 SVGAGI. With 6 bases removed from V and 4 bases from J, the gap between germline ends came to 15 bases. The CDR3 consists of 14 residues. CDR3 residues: CASSPYDGGTEAFF. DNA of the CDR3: TGTGCCAGCAGCCCCTACGACGGGGGCACTGAAGCTTTCTTT.

The CDR3 reads CASSLTRDNQPQHF. As DNA, the CDR3 is TGTGCCAGCAGCCTTACCCGGGATAATCAGCCCCAGCATTTT. The V call is TRBV6-5, the J call TRBJ1-5; the D is unclear. Germline V gene lookup returns CDR1 MNHEY and CDR2 SVGAGI. This CDR3 comprises 14 residues. The V end was cut by 6 bases, the J end by 4 bases, with 13 bases between.

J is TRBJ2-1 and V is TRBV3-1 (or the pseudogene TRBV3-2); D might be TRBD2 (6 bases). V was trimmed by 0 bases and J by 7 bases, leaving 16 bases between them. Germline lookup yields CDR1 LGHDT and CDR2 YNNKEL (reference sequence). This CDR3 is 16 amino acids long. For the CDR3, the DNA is TGTGCCAGCAGCCAAGATTACGCGGGACGTAGTAATGAGCAGTTCTTC. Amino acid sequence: CASSQDYAGRSNEQFF.

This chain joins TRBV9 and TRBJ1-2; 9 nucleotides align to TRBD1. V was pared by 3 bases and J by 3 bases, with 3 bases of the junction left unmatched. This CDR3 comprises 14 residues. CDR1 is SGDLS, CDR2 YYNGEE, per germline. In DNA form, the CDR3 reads TGTGCCAGCAGCGAAACAGGGGGCTACTATGGCTACACCTTC. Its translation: CASSETGGYYGYTF.

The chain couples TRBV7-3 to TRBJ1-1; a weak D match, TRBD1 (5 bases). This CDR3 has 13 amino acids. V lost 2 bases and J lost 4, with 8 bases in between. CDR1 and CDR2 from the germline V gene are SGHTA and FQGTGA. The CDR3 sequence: CASSLLGGTEAFF. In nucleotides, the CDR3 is TGTGCCAGCAGCTTATTGGGGGGCACTGAAGCTTTCTTT. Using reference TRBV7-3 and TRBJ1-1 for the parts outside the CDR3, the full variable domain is GAGVSQTPSNKVTEKGKYVELRCDPISGHTALYWYRQSLGQGPEFLIYFQGTGAADDSGLPNDRFFAVRPEGSVSTLKIQRTERGDSAVYLCASSLLGGTEAFFGQGTRLTVV.

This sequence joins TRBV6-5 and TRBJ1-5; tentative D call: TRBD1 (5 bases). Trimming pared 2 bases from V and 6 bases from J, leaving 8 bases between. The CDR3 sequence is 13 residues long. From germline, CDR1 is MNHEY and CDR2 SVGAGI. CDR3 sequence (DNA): TGTGCCAGCAGTTACGGGGCCCTTCAGCCCCAGCATTTT. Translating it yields CASSYGALQPQHF.

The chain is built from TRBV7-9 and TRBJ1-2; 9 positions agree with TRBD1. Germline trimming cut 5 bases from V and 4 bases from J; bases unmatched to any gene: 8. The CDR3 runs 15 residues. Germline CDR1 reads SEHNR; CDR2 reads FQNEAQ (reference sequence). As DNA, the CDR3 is TGTGCCAGCAGCCCAGGGTGGACAGGGGTCTATGGCTACACCTTC. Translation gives CASSPGWTGVYGYTF.

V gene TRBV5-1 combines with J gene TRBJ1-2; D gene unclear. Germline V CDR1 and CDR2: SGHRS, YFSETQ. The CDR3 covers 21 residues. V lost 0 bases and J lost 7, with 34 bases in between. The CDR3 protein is CASSLGVRSMARLGSYRGYTF. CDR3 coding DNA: TGCGCCAGCAGCTTGGGGGTCAGATCTATGGCTAGGCTTGGGAGTTATCGTGGCTACACCTTC.